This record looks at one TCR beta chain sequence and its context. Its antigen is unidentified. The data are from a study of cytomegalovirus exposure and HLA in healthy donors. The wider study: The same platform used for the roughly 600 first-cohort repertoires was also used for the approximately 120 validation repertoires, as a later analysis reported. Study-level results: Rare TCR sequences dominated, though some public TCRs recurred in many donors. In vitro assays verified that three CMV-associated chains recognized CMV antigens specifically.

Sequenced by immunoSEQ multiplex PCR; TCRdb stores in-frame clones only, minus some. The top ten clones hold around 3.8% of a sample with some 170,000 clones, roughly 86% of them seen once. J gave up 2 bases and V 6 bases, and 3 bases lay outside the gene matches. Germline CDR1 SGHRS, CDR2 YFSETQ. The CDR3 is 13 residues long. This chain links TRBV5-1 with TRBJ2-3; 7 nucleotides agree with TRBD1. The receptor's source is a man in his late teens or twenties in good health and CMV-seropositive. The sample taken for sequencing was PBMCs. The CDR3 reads CASTDRVTDTQYF. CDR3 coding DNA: TGCGCCAGCACCGACAGGGTCACAGATACGCAGTATTTT.